Below are 29 T cell receptor beta chains sequenced from a single sample in a study of T cell repertoires in cytomegalovirus infection. Their target antigens are unknown. Each CDR3 protein gets one entry after TCRdb re-called the reads with MiXCR. The table records roughly 730,000 distinct CDR3 sequences, around 31% of them present only once. The sequences come from cultured PBMCs, collected from culture after CMV antigen stimulation. These receptors came from a human donor in good health (CMV status not recorded). Some clones in this sample may be carry-over from other donors' samples.

Ten or more counts support this clonotype. CDR3 nucleotides: TGTGCCAGCAGCTCATATGGCACGGAGTCCGGGGAGCTGTTTTTT. This codes for CASSSYGTESGELFF. The chain is built from TRBV7-2 and TRBJ2-2; unclear D gene. Germline V lookup: CDR1 SGHTA, CDR2 FQGNSA. V gave up 4 bases and J gave up 6 bases, with 15 bases separating them. This CDR3 is built from 15 residues.

The J gene is TRBJ2-7, the V gene TRBV20-1; 8 bases map to TRBD1. The CDR3 is made up of 13 amino acids. The V gene's germline CDR1 is DFQATT and CDR2 SNEGSKA (reference sequence). J gave up 4 bases and V 4 bases, and 6 bases lay outside the gene matches. The CDR3 is CSATRTGIYEQYF. In DNA form, the CDR3 reads TGCAGTGCTACGCGGACAGGGATATACGAGCAGTACTTC.

The chain employs TRBV12-3 or TRBV12-4 and TRBJ2-2; 9 bases align to TRBD1. The CDR3 is 14 residues long. V trimming: 8 bases; J trimming: 5 bases; junction bases outside the gene matches: 6. The DNA for the CDR3 is TGTGCCAGCCGCCGGGACAGGGAAACCGGGGAGCTGTTTTTT. The encoded protein is CASRRDRETGELFF.

The J gene is TRBJ2-3, the V gene TRBV5-1; 15 positions match TRBD2. CDR1 SGHRS and CDR2 YFSETQ come from the germline V gene. Trimming took 4 bases from V and 2 from J; bases not matched to a gene: 8. This CDR3 has 18 amino acids. DNA of the CDR3: TGCGCCAGCAGCGGACAGGGGACTAGCGGGGGGAACACAGATACGCAGTATTTT. Encoded protein: CASSGQGTSGGNTDTQYF.

This clonotype has more than one count but fewer than ten. The chain is built from TRBV5-1 and TRBJ1-4; TRBD1 matches at 8 bases. The CDR3 extends over 14 amino acids. Germline lookup yields CDR1 SGHRS and CDR2 YFSETQ. Trimming at V came to 4 bases and at J to 7 bases, leaving 6 bases not matched to a gene. CDR3 sequence (DNA): TGCGCCAGCAGCCCGGACAGGGTCGGTGAAAAACTGTTTTTT. Amino acid sequence: CASSPDRVGEKLFF.

The V and J genes are TRBV6-6 and TRBJ2-7; 10 bases match TRBD2. The V and J ends lost 4 bases and 2 bases, in that order; junction bases with no gene match: 8. Germline assignment: CDR1 MNHNY and CDR2 SVGAGI (reference sequence). The CDR3 loop spans 16 amino acids. Here the CDR3 DNA reads TGTGCCAGCAGTTCCACCTCTAGCGGGGGCCCCTACGAGCAGTACTTC. It translates to CASSSTSSGGPYEQYF.

This clonotype was counted only a few times. V is TRBV10-2 and J is TRBJ2-7; 8 bases agree with TRBD1. Germline V gene data show CDR1 as WSHSY and CDR2 as SAAADI. There are 14 residues in the CDR3. With V trimmed by 10 bases and J by 7 bases, 15 bases remained unmatched. The CDR3 DNA reads TGCGCCACCCTAAGACGGGGACAGGTTTATGAGCAGTACTTC. It encodes CATLRRGQVYEQYF.

This clonotype was seen repeatedly, ten times or more. The chain employs TRBV7-2 and TRBJ2-7; the match to TRBD2 covers 8 bases. Germline V gives CDR1 SGHTA, CDR2 FQGNSA. The CDR3 length is 16 residues. V lost 0 bases and J lost 4; bases outside the gene matches: 8. CDR3 loop: CASSLAAVAGQYEQYF. The DNA of the CDR3 is TGTGCCAGCAGCTTAGCGGCGGTAGCGGGGCAATACGAGCAGTACTTC.

This clonotype occurred once. CDR3 DNA sequence: TGTGCCAGCAGTTCCGAGGGAGTACCCACTGAAGCTTTCTTT. As protein: CASSSEGVPTEAFF. The chain combines TRBV12-3 or TRBV12-4 with TRBJ1-1; D is ambiguous. The V end lost 4 bases, the J end lost 4 bases, and 13 bases lay between the germline ends. This CDR3 comprises 14 residues.

CDR3: CASSRGGVQETQYF. CDR3 DNA sequence: TGCGCCAGCAGCCGGGGAGGAGTTCAAGAGACCCAGTACTTC. The rearrangement joins TRBV4-1 to TRBJ2-5; D perhaps matches TRBD2 (6 bases). CDR3 length: 14 residues. CDR1 is MGHRA and CDR2 is YSYEKL in the germline V gene. V shed 4 bases and J shed 2 bases, with 11 bases lying between them.

The sample holds many counts of this clonotype. This sequence joins TRBV6-2 or TRBV6-3 and TRBJ2-3; 8 nucleotides align to TRBD2. V lost 2 bases to trimming and J lost 3 bases; unmatched junction nucleotides: 1. Germline values: CDR1 MNHEY, CDR2 SVGEGT. This CDR3 comprises 14 residues. CDR3 sequence: CASSYGGGTDTQYF. The CDR3 DNA reads TGTGCCAGCAGTTACGGCGGGGGGACAGATACGCAGTATTTT.

DNA of the CDR3: TGTGCCAGCAGCCTGGGACTAGCGGAATACTACGAGCAGTACTTC. Amino acids: CASSLGLAEYYEQYF. The chain recombines TRBV7-8 with TRBJ2-7; 11 bases map to TRBD2. CDR1 and CDR2 from the germline V gene are SGHVS and FQNEAQ. This CDR3 is 15 amino acids long. The ends lost 5 bases at V and 3 bases at J; junction bases unmatched: 6. The whole variable domain, filled in from reference TRBV7-8 and TRBJ2-7, reads GAGVSQSPRYKVAKRGQDVALRCDPISGHVSLFWYQQALGQGPEFLTYFQNEAQLDKSGLPSDRFFAERPEGSVSTLKIQRTQQEDSAVYLCASSLGLAEYYEQYFGPGTRLTVT.

In its sample, this clonotype was seen a few times. The chain joins TRBV6-1 to TRBJ1-5, with no clear D. Per germline, CDR1 MNHNS and CDR2 SASEGT. The CDR3 length is 16 residues. The V gene lost 7 bases and the J gene lost 5 bases, with 21 bases spanning the gap. CDR3 region: CASTDFEDISDQPQHF. In DNA form, the CDR3 reads TGTGCCAGCACCGACTTTGAGGATATTAGTGATCAGCCCCAGCATTTT.

J is TRBJ1-4 and V is TRBV2, with D unclear. Germline CDR1 SNHLY, CDR2 FYNNEI. CDR3 size: 14 residues. V gave up 7 bases and J gave up 0 bases, with 9 bases separating them. In nucleotides, the CDR3 is TGTGCCAGCAAGAATAATACAACTAATGAAAAACTGTTTTTT. It encodes CASKNNTTNEKLFF. The variable domain in full, completed from reference TRBV2 and TRBJ1-4, reads EPEVTQTPSHQVTQMGQEVILRCVPISNHLYFYWYRQILGQKVEFLVSFYNNEISEKSEIFDDQFSVERPDGSNFTLKIRSTKLEDSAMYFCASKNNTTNEKLFFGSGTQLSVL.

V gene TRBV11-1 combines with J gene TRBJ2-7; no clear D. The germline V gene has CDR1 SGHAT and CDR2 FQDESV (reference sequence). The CDR3 has 14 amino acids. V dropped 4 bases and J dropped 8 bases, with 18 bases sitting between them. CDR3 nucleotides: TGTGCCAGCAGCTCCTCATTTGTTGGTGTTCAGCAGTACTTC. Its translation: CASSSSFVGVQQYF.

This clonotype was detected a few times. This sequence joins TRBV19 and TRBJ2-1; 9 bases are shared with TRBD2. The V and J ends lost 7 bases and 4 bases, in that order; junction bases with no gene match: 8. This CDR3 region has 15 residues. Germline CDR1 reads LNHDA; CDR2 reads SQIVND (reference sequence). The CDR3 DNA follows: TGTGCCAGTACCCTAAGGCTAGCGGGATACAATGAGCAGTTCTTC. It codes for CASTLRLAGYNEQFF.

There are a few counts of this clonotype. The rearrangement uses TRBV12-3 or TRBV12-4 and TRBJ1-6; D is unresolved. Trimming took off 5 bases at V and 7 bases at J, with 15 bases between the two ends. The CDR3 spans 15 residues. CDR3 DNA: TGTGCCAGCAGTCTCAATAGTCTGGGGAATTCACCCCTCCACTTT. This gives the protein CASSLNSLGNSPLHF.

V gene TRBV6-5 combines with J gene TRBJ1-4; 7 bases map to TRBD1. V trimming: 6 bases; J trimming: 7 bases; junction bases outside the gene matches: 8. The CDR3 sequence is 14 residues long. Germline V gene sequence: CDR1 MNHEY, CDR2 SVGAGI. In nucleotides, the CDR3 is TGTGCCAGCAGGGCTTCAGGGGGTGGTGAAAAACTGTTTTTT. It yields the protein CASRASGGGEKLFF.

The gene calls are TRBV10-3 and TRBJ1-4, with no clear D. Trimming shortened V by 3 bases and J by 0 bases, and 11 bases separated the two germline ends. The CDR3 sequence is 16 residues long. Germline CDR1 is ENHRY and CDR2 is SYGVKD. In DNA, the CDR3 is TGTGCCATCAGTGATGAGATAGAACCAACTAATGAAAAACTGTTTTTT. Its protein product is CAISDEIEPTNEKLFF.

The V gene is TRBV27, the J gene TRBJ1-2, with TRBD1 matching over 7 bases. The CDR3 is 14 amino acids. The junction had 6 bases not matched to a gene; V was cut back by 2 bases and J by 6 bases. CDR1 MNHEY and CDR2 SMNVEV come from the germline V gene (reference sequence). CDR3 in amino acids: CASSLKTGPDGYTF. The DNA for the CDR3 is TGTGCCAGCAGTTTAAAGACAGGGCCGGATGGCTACACCTTC.

CDR3 sequence: CASSQDPRDRSMNTEAFF. CDR3 bases: TGTGCCAGCAGCCAAGATCCGAGGGACAGGAGTATGAACACTGAAGCTTTCTTT. The rearrangement joins TRBV14 to TRBJ1-1, with 8 bases aligning to TRBD1. The length of the CDR3 is 18 residues. The V segment lost 0 bases and the J segment 0 bases; nucleotides outside the gene matches: 9. Germline V lookup: CDR1 SGHDN, CDR2 FVKESK.

This chain connects TRBV7-6 to TRBJ2-1; D remains ambiguous. The CDR3 has 12 amino acids. CDR1 and CDR2 (germline): SGHVS, FNYEAQ. The germline V and J ends were trimmed by 5 bases and 5 bases, with 7 bases remaining between them. The CDR3 loop reads CASSGFNNEQFF. CDR3 coding DNA: TGTGCCAGCAGCGGATTTAACAATGAGCAGTTCTTC. The complete variable domain, with remaining parts taken from reference TRBV7-6 and TRBJ2-1, reads GAGVSQSPRYKVTKRGQDVALRCDPISGHVSLYWYRQALGQGPEFLTYFNYEAQQDKSGLPNDRFSAERPEGSISTLTIQRTEQRDSAMYRCASSGFNNEQFFGPGTRLTVL.

The rearrangement links TRBV11-2 to TRBJ1-4; D is unresolved. Germline CDR1 reads SGHAT; CDR2 reads FQNNGV. Trimming left V 0 bases short and J 8 bases short, with 10 bases between. This CDR3 has 14 residues. The CDR3 nucleotides read TGTGCCAGCAGCTTAGAGCCACGGGGAGAAAAACTGTTTTTT. Its translation: CASSLEPRGEKLFF.

This clonotype was recorded a few times. The chain has TRBV7-9 and TRBJ2-1, with a weak D call TRBD1 (6 bases). Germline V CDR1 and CDR2: SEHNR, FQNEAQ (reference sequence). This CDR3 has 13 residues. The ends were cut back, 7 bases at V and 6 bases at J, with 13 bases in the middle. CDR3 bases: TGTGCCAGCACCACTACAGGGTCCAATGAGCAGTTCTTC. This encodes CASTTTGSNEQFF.

This clonotype was seen a single time. The V gene is TRBV5-1, the J gene TRBJ1-1; no reliable D call. CDR1 is SGHRS and CDR2 is YFSETQ in the germline V gene. Trimming pared 3 bases from V and 1 base from J, leaving 10 bases between. The CDR3 has 14 amino acids. The DNA of the CDR3 is TGCGCCAGCAGCTCTCGAGACGCGAACACTGAAGCTTTCTTT. It specifies CASSSRDANTEAFF.

This clonotype was recorded a few times. V usage is TRBV12-3 or TRBV12-4 and J usage is TRBJ2-4; 14 nucleotides line up with TRBD2. J was trimmed by 0 bases and V by 5 bases; bases with no gene match: 6. This CDR3 is built from 18 residues. The CDR3 coding sequence is TGTGCCAGCAGTCCGGGACTAGCGGGAGTTCTAGCCAAAAACATTCAGTACTTC. The encoded protein is CASSPGLAGVLAKNIQYF.

This clonotype was detected ten times or more. The rearrangement uses TRBV7-2 and TRBJ2-3; D ambiguous. The length of the CDR3 is 15 residues. Per the germline V gene, CDR1 is SGHTA and CDR2 is FQGNSA. V lost 1 base and J 5 bases, leaving 13 bases between the germline ends. The CDR3: CASSLVVGMRDTQYF. CDR3 nucleotide sequence: TGTGCCAGCAGCTTAGTAGTGGGGATGAGAGATACGCAGTATTTT.

V gene TRBV7-9 combines with J gene TRBJ2-5; TRBD1 aligns across 7 bases. The CDR3 spans 15 residues. Germline CDR1 reads SEHNR; CDR2 reads FQNEAQ (reference sequence). With 5 bases clipped from V and 1 base from J, the junction kept 7 bases outside the gene matches. The CDR3 protein is CASSGDRVIQETQYF. As DNA, the CDR3 is TGTGCCAGCAGCGGAGACAGGGTAATCCAAGAGACCCAGTACTTC.

This clonotype was observed many times. In DNA form, the CDR3 reads TGTGCCAGCAGCCCCGGACTAGCGGGAGATACGCAGTATTTT. It encodes CASSPGLAGDTQYF. The chain uses TRBV7-2 and TRBJ2-3, with 11 nucleotides matching TRBD2. V was pared by 5 bases and J by 5 bases, with 3 bases of the junction left unmatched. The germline V gene encodes CDR1 SGHTA and CDR2 FQGNSA. CDR3 length: 14 residues.